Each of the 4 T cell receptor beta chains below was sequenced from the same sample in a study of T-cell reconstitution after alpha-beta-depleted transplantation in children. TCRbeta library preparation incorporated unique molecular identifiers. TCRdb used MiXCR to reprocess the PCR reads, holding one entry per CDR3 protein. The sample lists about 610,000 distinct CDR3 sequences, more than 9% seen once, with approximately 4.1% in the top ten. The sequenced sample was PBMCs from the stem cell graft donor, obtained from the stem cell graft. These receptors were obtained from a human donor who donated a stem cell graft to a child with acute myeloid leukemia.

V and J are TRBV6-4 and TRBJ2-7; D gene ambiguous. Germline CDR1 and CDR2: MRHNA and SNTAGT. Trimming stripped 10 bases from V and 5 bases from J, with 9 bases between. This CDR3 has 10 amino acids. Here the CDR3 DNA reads TGTGCCAACCATGAGGACGAGCAGTACTTC. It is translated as CANHEDEQYF.

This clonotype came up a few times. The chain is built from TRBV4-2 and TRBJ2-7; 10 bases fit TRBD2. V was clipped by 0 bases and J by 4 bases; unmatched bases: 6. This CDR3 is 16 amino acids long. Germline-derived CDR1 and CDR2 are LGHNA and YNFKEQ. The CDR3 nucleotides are TGTGCCAGCAGCCAAGATGGGACTAGCGTGACTTACGAGCAGTACTTC. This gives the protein CASSQDGTSVTYEQYF.

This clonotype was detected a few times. CDR3 bases: TGTGCCAGCAGCCAAGTCAGAGGGGGCAATGAGCAGTTCTTC. Its protein is CASSQVRGGNEQFF. The chain is built from TRBV3-1 and TRBJ2-1, with D maybe TRBD1 (6 bases). With 1 base removed from V and 6 bases from J, the gap between germline ends came to 10 bases. This CDR3 has 14 residues. Germline loops: CDR1 LGHDT, CDR2 YNNKEL (reference sequence).

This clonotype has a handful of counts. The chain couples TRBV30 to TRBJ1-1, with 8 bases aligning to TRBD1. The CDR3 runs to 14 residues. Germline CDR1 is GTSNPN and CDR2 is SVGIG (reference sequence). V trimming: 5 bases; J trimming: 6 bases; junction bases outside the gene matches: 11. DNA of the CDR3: TGTGCCTGGCGTCCGGGACAGGTCGGATCTGAAGCTTTCTTT. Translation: CAWRPGQVGSEAFF.